Below, 27 T cell receptor beta chains from the same sample are listed, as sequenced in a study of radiotherapy plus CTLA-4 blockade in lung cancer. This table comes from immunoSEQ multiplex PCR, and its TCRdb copy is limited to in-frame clones, with some not included. Among 45,000 or so clones listed, approximately 73% were seen once. Sequenced here: peripheral blood, sampled from a patient treated with radiotherapy plus ipilimumab. The source is a human donor with non-small cell lung cancer who had a complete response to radiotherapy plus ipilimumab.

The gene calls are TRBV6-1 and TRBJ1-2, with no clear D. CDR3 length: 15 amino acids. Germline V gene data show CDR1 as MNHNS and CDR2 as SASEGT. Trimming removed 0 bases at V and 6 bases at J, with 14 bases between. The CDR3 is CASSEAGRGSNGYTF. CDR3 sequence (DNA): TGTGCCAGCAGTGAAGCGGGCCGGGGAAGCAATGGCTACACCTTC.

The chain carries TRBV6-5 and TRBJ1-4, with a weak D call TRBD1 (6 bases). Per germline, CDR1 MNHEY and CDR2 SVGAGI. The CDR3 contains 14 residues. V gave up 4 bases and J gave up 7 bases, with 13 bases separating them. CDR3 nucleotides: TGTGCCAGCAGTTCACAGGGACGGCGTGAAAAACTGTTTTTT. It yields the protein CASSSQGRREKLFF.

This clone was recorded a few times. V gene TRBV6-6 combines with J gene TRBJ2-7; 9 bases map to TRBD1. The germline V gene has CDR1 MNHNY and CDR2 SVGAGI (reference sequence). The CDR3 has 13 residues. The trim removed 8 bases at V and 7 bases at J, leaving 9 bases unmatched. CDR3 loop: CASAGTGIREQYF. CDR3 DNA sequence: TGTGCCAGCGCCGGGACAGGGATAAGGGAGCAGTACTTC.

The chain employs TRBV7-9 and TRBJ2-7; tentative D call: TRBD1 (6 bases). The CDR3 extends over 15 amino acids. V lost 5 bases to trimming and J lost 0 bases, with 14 bases between them. Germline loops: CDR1 SEHNR, CDR2 FQNEAQ (reference sequence). The CDR3 region has the DNA TGTGCCAGCAGCGCTAGCTGGGGGCGCTCCTACGAGCAGTACTTC. Translation: CASSASWGRSYEQYF.

J is TRBJ2-7 and V is TRBV7-9; TRBD1 matches 7 bases. The trim removed 0 bases at V and 5 bases at J, leaving 7 bases unmatched. In germline, CDR1 is SEHNR, CDR2 FQNEAQ (reference sequence). The CDR3 spans 15 residues. In DNA form, the CDR3 reads TGTGCCAGCAGCTTAGCCTCGACAGGGCCTAACGAGCAGTACTTC. Protein sequence: CASSLASTGPNEQYF.

In this sample, this clone turned up a few times. V and J are TRBV6-6 and TRBJ2-2, with 12 bases matching TRBD2. CDR3 length equals 16 residues. V was pared by 5 bases and J by 5 bases, with 6 bases of the junction left unmatched. Germline values: CDR1 MNHNY, CDR2 SVGAGI (reference sequence). The CDR3 protein is CASSLRLAGVTGELFF. The CDR3 nucleotides are TGTGCCAGCAGTCTCAGACTAGCGGGAGTGACCGGGGAGCTGTTTTTT.

The rearrangement uses TRBV30 and TRBJ1-1; perhaps TRBD1 as D (6 bases). Trimming cost V 5 bases and J 10 bases, with 23 bases left between them. The germline V gene encodes CDR1 GTSNPN and CDR2 SVGIG (reference sequence). CDR3 length equals 14 residues. CDR3 sequence (DNA): TGTGCCTGGGAAAAGCGGGGGGGCCGAATACGAGCTTTCTTT. It encodes CAWEKRGGRIRAFF.

This clone was found once. The chain combines TRBV6-1 with TRBJ1-2; D unresolved. CDR3 length: 14 amino acids. Germline V lookup: CDR1 MNHNS, CDR2 SASEGT. V gave up 5 bases and J gave up 0 bases, with 10 bases separating them. CDR3 residues: CASSPGVANYGYTF. The DNA for the CDR3 is TGTGCCAGCAGTCCGGGAGTAGCTAACTATGGCTACACCTTC.

The rearrangement uses TRBV6-1 and TRBJ2-7, with D perhaps matching TRBD1 (6 bases). Between the trimmed V and J ends, which lost 5 bases and 4 bases, there was a span of 15 bases. The CDR3 totals 14 residues. CDR1 MNHNS and CDR2 SASEGT come from the germline V gene. CDR3 in amino acids: CASSRRQVVYEQYF. CDR3 nucleotide sequence: TGTGCCAGCAGTCGGCGACAGGTTGTGTACGAGCAGTACTTC.

The count of this clone is one. The rearrangement uses TRBV5-8 and TRBJ2-7; D is unclear. CDR1 is SGHTS, CDR2 YDEGEE, per germline. The CDR3 consists of 14 residues. The V and J ends lost 1 base and 1 base respectively, with 9 bases between them. The CDR3 nucleotides read TGTGCCAGCAGCTTGTCAGGCCATTCCTACGAGCAGTACTTC. It codes for CASSLSGHSYEQYF.

This clone has a single count. This chain connects TRBV13 to TRBJ2-5, with 7 bases identical to TRBD1. The J call may be faulty, since TRBJ2-7 better matches the DNA end. There are 14 residues in the CDR3. Germline V lookup: CDR1 PRHDT, CDR2 FYEKMQ (reference sequence). In nucleotides, the CDR3 is TGTGCCAGCAGCCTCCGGGACAGCCTCTACGAGCAGTACTTC. Protein product: CASSLRDSLYEQYF.

The chain employs TRBV11-3 and TRBJ1-1; D call uncertain. Germline CDR1 reads SGHNT; CDR2 reads YENEEA. V dropped 1 base and J dropped 0 bases, with 6 bases sitting between them. The CDR3 covers 14 residues. DNA for the CDR3: TGTGCCAGCAGCTTAGGAGTAATGAACACTGAAGCTTTCTTT. It is translated as CASSLGVMNTEAFF.

This clone counts as medium-sized. This rearrangement joins TRBV19 to TRBJ1-1; D not resolved. The germline CDR1 and CDR2 sequences are LNHDA and SQIVND (reference sequence). The V end lost 7 bases, the J end lost 0 bases, and 24 bases lay between the germline ends. There are 18 residues in the CDR3. The CDR3 DNA sequence: TGTGCCAGTACCACCCTCGAGGGTATCTTTGGGATGAACACTGAAGCTTTCTTT. This encodes CASTTLEGIFGMNTEAFF.

The chain combines TRBV6-5 with TRBJ2-3; D is unclear. CDR1 and CDR2 (germline): MNHEY, SVGAGI. Trimming shortened V by 6 bases and J by 4 bases, and 5 bases separated the two germline ends. The CDR3 extends over 11 amino acids. The CDR3 reads CASRLADTQYF. Written as DNA, the CDR3 is TGTGCCAGCAGACTCGCAGATACGCAGTATTTT.

The V gene is TRBV5-1, the J gene TRBJ2-1, with 9 bases fitting TRBD1. The CDR3 consists of 14 residues. Germline V CDR1 and CDR2: SGHRS, YFSETQ. After removal of 5 bases from V and 9 bases from J, the junction contained 9 bases not matched to a gene. The CDR3 loop is CASRGTGNGGEQFF. The CDR3 nucleotides read TGCGCCAGCAGGGGGACAGGGAACGGTGGTGAGCAGTTCTTC.

J is TRBJ1-4 and V is TRBV29-1; 9 positions match TRBD1. The V segment lost 6 bases and the J segment 7 bases; nucleotides outside the gene matches: 6. Germline CDR1 is SQVTM and CDR2 is ANQGSEA. This CDR3 has 13 residues. CDR3 amino acids: CSVADRGGEKLFF. The CDR3 nucleotides read TGCAGCGTCGCGGACAGGGGAGGTGAAAAACTGTTTTTT.

The chain couples TRBV27 to TRBJ1-1; D gene ambiguous. V was clipped by 2 bases and J by 1 base, with 8 bases between them. Germline V CDR1 and CDR2: MNHEY, SMNVEV (reference sequence). CDR3 length: 14 residues. The DNA for the CDR3 is TGTGCCAGCAGTTTACGACACCCGAACACTGAAGCTTTCTTT. It specifies CASSLRHPNTEAFF.

The chain is built from TRBV5-4 and TRBJ2-7; D might be TRBD2 (6 bases). The V end was cut by 4 bases, the J end by 5 bases, with 16 bases between. CDR1 is SGHNT, CDR2 YYREEE, per germline (reference sequence). The CDR3 totals 14 residues. The CDR3 DNA reads as TGTGCCAGCAGCCACCGGGACTTTGAGGACGAGCAGTACTTC. It translates to CASSHRDFEDEQYF.

The V call is TRBV7-3, the J call TRBJ2-6; 7 positions agree with TRBD1. The J segment lost 3 bases and the V segment lost 3 bases, leaving 2 bases of the junction unmatched. The CDR3 totals 15 residues. Germline V lookup: CDR1 SGHTA, CDR2 FQGTGA. CDR3 sequence: CASSFDRDGANVLTF. Written as DNA, the CDR3 is TGTGCCAGCAGCTTCGACAGGGATGGGGCCAACGTCCTGACTTTC. The variable domain in full, completed from reference TRBV7-3 and TRBJ2-6, reads GAGVSQTPSNKVTEKGKYVELRCDPISGHTALYWYRQSLGQGPEFLIYFQGTGAADDSGLPNDRFFAVRPEGSVSTLKIQRTERGDSAVYLCASSFDRDGANVLTFGAGSRLTVL.

V usage is TRBV7-8 and J usage is TRBJ2-7, with 7 bases lining up with TRBD1. Losses at the gene ends were 1 base for V and 4 bases for J; bases not matched to a gene: 7. This CDR3 is 15 amino acids long. Germline V CDR1 and CDR2: SGHVS, FQNEAQ. CDR3 DNA: TGTGCCAGCAGCTTAGTCAGGGCAGGGGGTTACGAGCAGTACTTC. Translating it yields CASSLVRAGGYEQYF.

The V gene is TRBV15, the J gene TRBJ2-2; 10 bases line up with TRBD2. The V gene's germline CDR1 is LNHNV and CDR2 YYDKDF (reference sequence). The CDR3 runs 17 residues. Losses at the gene ends were 5 bases for V and 4 bases for J; bases not matched to a gene: 10. The CDR3 reads CATSSGTTSGLTGELFF. In nucleotides, the CDR3 is TGTGCCACCAGCTCAGGAACGACTAGCGGGCTCACCGGGGAGCTGTTTTTT.

The V gene is TRBV7-2, the J gene TRBJ1-4, with D perhaps matching TRBD1 (5 bases). Trimming pared 5 bases from V and 2 bases from J, leaving 9 bases between. CDR1 is SGHTA and CDR2 is FQGNSA in the germline V gene. This CDR3 has 14 residues. This CDR3 reads CASSPRGTNEKLFF. The CDR3 DNA sequence: TGTGCCAGCAGCCCGCGGGGGACTAATGAAAAACTGTTTTTT.

V is TRBV4-1 and J is TRBJ2-5; D is perhaps TRBD2 (5 bases). The V gene's germline CDR1 is MGHRA and CDR2 YSYEKL. CDR3 length: 15 amino acids. With 4 bases removed from V and 5 bases from J, the gap between germline ends came to 17 bases. Written as DNA, the CDR3 is TGCGCCAGCAGCCGCCTAAGGCTAGCAACGGAGACCCAGTACTTC. Translated, it gives CASSRLRLATETQYF.

This clone was observed a single time. The CDR3 coding sequence is TGTGCCAGCAGCTCCAGGGTTTACGGGGCCAACGTCCTGACTTTC. It encodes CASSSRVYGANVLTF. The chain recombines TRBV5-6 with TRBJ2-6, with D possibly being TRBD1 (5 bases). CDR3 size: 15 residues. V lost 3 bases and J 4 bases, leaving 11 bases between the germline ends. Looked up from germline, CDR1 is SGHDT and CDR2 is YYEEEE.

The DNA of the CDR3 is TGTGCCAGCAGTTTATCCGGACAGAGAAATCAGCCCCAGCATTTT. It codes for CASSLSGQRNQPQHF. The gene calls are TRBV27 and TRBJ1-5; possible D gene TRBD1, 6 bases. With 0 bases removed from V and 4 bases from J, the gap between germline ends came to 10 bases. Per the germline V gene, CDR1 is MNHEY and CDR2 is SMNVEV (reference sequence). The CDR3 is 15 residues long.

As for this clone: At the DNA level, this CDR3 is encoded by other sequences in the same sample as well. The V gene is TRBV6-6, the J gene TRBJ1-2; perhaps TRBD1 as D (6 bases). Trimming took off 5 bases at V and 2 bases at J, with 9 bases between the two ends. The CDR3 length is 13 residues. Germline lookup yields CDR1 MNHNY and CDR2 SVGAGI (reference sequence). The chain's CDR3 is CASSQQGNYGYTF. DNA for the CDR3: TGTGCCAGCAGTCAACAGGGAAACTATGGCTACACCTTC.

This rearrangement joins TRBV6-1 to TRBJ2-7; the match to TRBD2 covers 9 bases. Germline V gene sequence: CDR1 MNHNS, CDR2 SASEGT. The CDR3 extends over 18 amino acids. V was clipped by 0 bases and J by 4 bases; unmatched bases: 13. CDR3 bases: TGTGCCAGCAGTGAAGCGTTGCGTCGGGCTAGCGGGATTTACGAGCAGTACTTC. It codes for CASSEALRRASGIYEQYF.